This record concerns one T cell receptor (beta chain) sequence. This entry comes from a study of blood T cell repertoires in COVID-19. Turning to the study itself: Nucleic acid was either cDNA or gDNA, and it came from T cells, B-cell-depleted T cells, or PBMCs.

Germline CDR1 reads SGHDT; CDR2 reads YYEEEE. The CDR3 is made up of 14 amino acids. After removal of 4 bases from V and 7 bases from J, the junction contained 6 bases not matched to a gene. Libraries were prepared by immunoSEQ multiplex PCR; TCRdb keeps only in-frame clonotypes and omits some of them. The sample shows 200,000 to 300,000 clones, over 80% of them seen only once. Participants spanned ages 18 to 89 years and resided in about 25 US areas. Participants classified as exposed had met a COVID-19 case within 2 weeks before study entry. The specimen sequenced was PBMCs or T cells enriched from blood (not recorded which). This chain connects TRBV5-6 to TRBJ2-1; 9 positions match TRBD2. This clonotype was sampled from a man in his fifties or sixties who had been exposed to COVID-19. In nucleotides, the CDR3 is TGTGCCAGCAGCAGTCTCGCGGGGGGGAATGAGCAGTTCTTC. Translating gives CASSSLAGGNEQFF.